This T cell receptor (beta chain) is drawn from a study of vaccination and CD4 T cells after COVID-19. Turning to the study itself: A CEFX pool, an HIV-1 Nef pool, or no peptide went to control cultures.

For this clonotype: Its antigen is still unknown.

The Oncomine TCR Beta short-read assay sequenced DNA from cultured CD4+ T cells. MiXCR, run by TCRdb on the PCR reads, gives a single entry per CDR3 protein. The sample lists 15,000 or so distinct CDR3 sequences, around 43% occurring once. The CDR3 sequence is 14 residues long. V lost 0 bases and J 5 bases, leaving 10 bases between the germline ends. The V gene's germline CDR1 is SEHNR and CDR2 FQNEAQ (reference sequence). Treatment in this sample: roughly ten-day PBMC culture with coronavirus spike peptide pools or control peptides (ViraFEST assay). J is TRBJ1-1 and V is TRBV7-9, with D tentatively TRBD1 (5 bases). The sample in question was CD4+ T cells from blood, cultured in vitro, obtained before SARS-CoV-2 vaccination. The receptor's source is a human donor who received a COVID-19 vaccine. CDR3 region: CASSLARQGTEAFF. The CDR3 nucleotides read TGTGCCAGCAGCTTAGCGAGGCAGGGAACTGAAGCTTTCTTT.